A single sample is the source of the 6 T cell receptor beta chains below, sequenced in a study of blood T cell repertoires in COVID-19. TCRdb keeps only in-frame clones here, not all; method: immunoSEQ multiplex PCR. The sample records about 200,000 clones, roughly 79% being singletons. Material: peripheral blood. The receptor source for this set is a human donor with acute or convalescent COVID-19. The donor label of this sample is uncertain.

This chain connects TRBV6-5 to TRBJ1-5; TRBD1 might be the D (6 bases). Germline lookup yields CDR1 MNHEY and CDR2 SVGAGI. This CDR3 comprises 13 residues. Trimming left V 4 bases short and J 6 bases short, with 10 bases between. CDR3 region: CASSSLQGQPQHF. The CDR3 nucleotides read TGTGCCAGCAGTTCGCTACAGGGTCAGCCCCAGCATTTT.

This clone was seen only a few times. The V call is TRBV10-1, the J call TRBJ2-5, with D unclear. Trimming cost V 0 bases and J 2 bases, with 7 bases left between them. The CDR3 totals 14 residues. The germline V gene encodes CDR1 WNHNN and CDR2 SYGVQD (reference sequence). The CDR3 loop reads CASSESPSQETQYF. The CDR3 nucleotides read TGCGCCAGCAGTGAGTCCCCCAGTCAAGAGACCCAGTACTTC.

The count of this clone is one. The DNA for the CDR3 is TGTGCCAGCAGTCCGAGGGGGCCGCGCTCCTACGAGCAGTACTTC. It encodes CASSPRGPRSYEQYF. V usage is TRBV6-5 and J usage is TRBJ2-7, with 7 positions matching TRBD1. V lost 5 bases, J lost 0 bases, and 7 bases stayed unmatched. The CDR3 extends over 15 amino acids. Germline V gives CDR1 MNHEY, CDR2 SVGAGI.

The chain couples TRBV7-8 to TRBJ2-5; 10 bases match TRBD1. This CDR3 spans 14 amino acids. Germline values: CDR1 SGHVS, CDR2 FQNEAQ. Trimming took 4 bases from V and 7 from J; bases not matched to a gene: 6. In DNA, the CDR3 is TGTGCCAGCAGCTCAGGGACAGGGGAGGGGACCCAGTACTTC. Protein product: CASSSGTGEGTQYF.

The chain has TRBV4-1 and TRBJ1-1; D is ambiguous. Germline V CDR1 and CDR2: MGHRA, YSYEKL. V lost 3 bases and J lost 0, with 11 bases in between. CDR3 size: 15 residues. Here the CDR3 DNA reads TGCGCCAGCAGCCAGGGAGGACGGTTGAACACTGAAGCTTTCTTT. This translates into CASSQGGRLNTEAFF.

The chain has TRBV7-2 and TRBJ2-3; D remains ambiguous. Deletions cut 3 bases from V and 2 bases from J, with 9 bases between. The germline V gene has CDR1 SGHTA and CDR2 FQGNSA. The CDR3 is 14 amino acids. The DNA of the CDR3 is TGTGCCAGCAGCTTTCACAGAGACACAGATACGCAGTATTTT. Translating it yields CASSFHRDTDTQYF. Variable domain in full (rest from reference TRBV7-2 and TRBJ2-3): GAGVSQSPSNKVTEKGKDVELRCDPISGHTALYWYRQSLGQGLEFLIYFQGNSAPDKSGLPSDRFSAERTGGSVSTLTIQRTQQEDSAVYLCASSFHRDTDTQYFGPGTRLTVL.